These T cell receptor beta chains were read from a single sample in a study of blood T cells in healthy people across ages. TCRdb re-called the 5' RACE reads through MiXCR, storing one row per CDR3 protein. Of about 780,000 distinct CDR3 sequences in the sample, around 45% were seen once. The specimen sequenced was blood. The receptors were sampled from a man older than 75 in good health. The CDR3 runs from the conserved cysteine through the conserved F or W. Each record gives: D gene, J gene, V gene, clone size, CDR3 length, CDR3 protein, CDR3 DNA. D genes are given only for firm matches. Size is stated for part of the rows, as once, few or many counts, or as a class when the clone is expanded.

D: TRBD1
J: TRBJ1-1
V: TRBV7-2
size: NA
length: 14
CDR3: CASSAWTGNTEAFF
DNA: TGTGCCAGCAGCGCCTGGACAGGAAACACTGAAGCTTTCTTT

D: NA
J: TRBJ2-1
V: TRBV7-3
size: NA
length: 13
CDR3: CASSLPGDNEQFF
DNA: TGTGCCAGCAGCTTACCGGGGGACAATGAGCAGTTCTTC

D: TRBD2
J: TRBJ2-7
V: TRBV4-1
size: NA
length: 15
CDR3: CASSHSGDYSSEQYF
DNA: TGCGCCAGCAGCCACTCGGGGGACTACTCCTCCGAGCAGTACTTC

D: NA
J: TRBJ2-1
V: TRBV7-9
size: NA
length: 17
CDR3: CASSLEIARGGYNEQFF
DNA: TGTGCCAGCAGCTTAGAAATCGCGCGGGGAGGCTACAATGAGCAGTTCTTC

D: NA
J: TRBJ1-4
V: TRBV15
size: once
length: 13
CDR3: CATSRDHNEKLFF
DNA: TGTGCCACCAGCAGGGACCATAATGAAAAACTGTTTTTT

D: TRBD2
J: TRBJ2-2
V: TRBV15
size: NA
length: 16
CDR3: CATSPRLAGNTGELFF
DNA: TGTGCCACCAGCCCCCGACTAGCGGGGAACACCGGGGAGCTGTTTTTT

D: NA
J: TRBJ1-2
V: TRBV29-1
size: NA
length: 14
CDR3: CSVEDARRSKGYTF
DNA: TGCAGCGTTGAAGACGCCCGACGATCTAAAGGCTACACCTTC

D: NA
J: TRBJ2-7
V: TRBV29-1
size: NA
length: 13
CDR3: CSVGVDRTPEQYF
DNA: TGCAGCGTTGGTGTCGACAGAACCCCCGAGCAGTACTTC

D: TRBD1
J: TRBJ1-2
V: TRBV29-1
size: NA
length: 12
CDR3: CSVNRGGYGYTF
DNA: TGCAGCGTTAACAGGGGTGGCTATGGCTACACCTTC

D: NA
J: TRBJ2-3
V: TRBV20-1
size: NA
length: 16
CDR3: CSASGASGYSTDTQYF
DNA: TGCAGTGCCTCGGGGGCTAGCGGATACAGCACAGATACGCAGTATTTT

D: NA
J: TRBJ2-1
V: TRBV29-1
size: NA
length: 15
CDR3: CSGAELDLSYNEQFF
DNA: TGCAGCGGTGCGGAGCTGGACCTCTCCTACAATGAGCAGTTCTTC

D: TRBD2
J: TRBJ2-1
V: TRBV15
size: few
length: 13
CDR3: CATSSAPGGEQFF
DNA: TGTGCCACCAGCAGCGCCCCGGGGGGGGAGCAGTTCTTC

D: NA
J: TRBJ1-5
V: TRBV7-8
size: NA
length: 13
CDR3: CASTMGRDQPQHF
DNA: TGTGCCAGCACCATGGGGAGGGATCAGCCCCAGCATTTT

D: TRBD2
J: TRBJ2-1
V: TRBV20-1
size: few
length: 16
CDR3: CSAGAGGSGGFNEQFF
DNA: TGCAGTGCTGGCGCGGGGGGCAGCGGGGGGTTCAATGAGCAGTTCTTC

D: NA
J: TRBJ2-6
V: TRBV5-6
size: many
length: 15
CDR3: CASSLRVGGANVLTF
DNA: TGTGCCAGCAGCTTGCGGGTTGGAGGGGCCAACGTCCTGACTTTC

D: NA
J: TRBJ1-5
V: TRBV7-9
size: many
length: 14
CDR3: CASSPGGGGQPQHF
DNA: TGTGCCAGCAGCCCAGGCGGGGGAGGGCAGCCCCAGCATTTT

D: TRBD2
J: TRBJ2-3
V: TRBV20-1
size: NA
length: 13
CDR3: CSASSGRGHTQYF
DNA: TGCAGTGCTAGTAGCGGGAGAGGTCATACGCAGTATTTT

D: NA
J: TRBJ2-7
V: TRBV29-1
size: NA
length: 14
CDR3: CSVENQLSSYEQYF
DNA: TGCAGCGTTGAAAACCAGCTAAGCTCCTACGAGCAGTACTTC

D: TRBD1
J: TRBJ1-2
V: TRBV29-1
size: NA
length: 14
CDR3: CSVDVSAGGYGYTF
DNA: TGCAGCGTTGACGTAAGCGCAGGGGGCTATGGCTACACCTTC

D: NA
J: TRBJ2-7
V: TRBV5-1
size: few
length: 15
CDR3: CASSLDGTLSYEQYF
DNA: TGCGCCAGCAGCTTGGATGGGACCCTCTCCTACGAGCAGTACTTC

D: TRBD2
J: TRBJ2-1
V: TRBV15
size: NA
length: 18
CDR3: CATSRDLTSGRSYNEQFF
DNA: TGTGCCACCAGCAGAGATCTGACTAGCGGGAGATCCTACAATGAGCAGTTCTTC

D: NA
J: TRBJ1-1
V: TRBV28
size: few
length: 12
CDR3: CASRGTNTEAFF
DNA: TGTGCCAGCAGGGGCACGAACACTGAAGCTTTCTTT

D: TRBD2
J: TRBJ2-5
V: TRBV28
size: NA
length: 20
CDR3: CASSLFGTSGSLGGQETQYF
DNA: TGTGCCAGCAGTTTATTCGGGACTAGCGGGAGTCTAGGAGGCCAAGAGACCCAGTACTTC

D: NA
J: TRBJ2-4
V: TRBV6-6
size: NA
length: 12
CDR3: CASSSKENIQYF
DNA: TGTGCCAGCAGTAGCAAAGAAAACATTCAGTACTTC

D: TRBD2
J: TRBJ2-1
V: TRBV5-1
size: NA
length: 16
CDR3: CASSTFPAGGRNEQFF
DNA: TGCGCCAGCAGCACCTTTCCCGCGGGAGGTAGGAATGAGCAGTTCTTC

D: NA
J: TRBJ1-4
V: TRBV15
size: few
length: 15
CDR3: CATSRDLGAREKLFF
DNA: TGTGCCACCAGCAGAGATTTAGGGGCACGGGAAAAACTGTTTTTT

D: NA
J: TRBJ2-1
V: TRBV14
size: NA
length: 14
CDR3: CASSQGTGYGGQFF
DNA: TGTGCCAGCAGCCAAGGGACGGGATATGGTGGGCAGTTCTTC

D: TRBD1
J: TRBJ1-6
V: TRBV10-3
size: once
length: 17
CDR3: CAISDHTDRVYNSPLHF
DNA: TGTGCCATCAGTGATCATACTGACAGGGTCTATAATTCACCCCTCCACTTT

D: NA
J: TRBJ2-3
V: TRBV20-1
size: many
length: 14
CDR3: CSAQREASIDTQYF
DNA: TGCAGTGCCCAGCGTGAAGCGTCAATAGATACGCAGTATTTT

D: NA
J: TRBJ2-1
V: TRBV12-3/TRBV12-4
size: NA
length: 12
CDR3: CASSWAYNEQFF
DNA: TGTGCCAGCAGTTGGGCCTACAATGAGCAGTTCTTC

D: NA
J: TRBJ2-3
V: TRBV20-1
size: NA
length: 14
CDR3: CSARGTGSTDTQYF
DNA: TGCAGTGCTAGAGGTACCGGTAGCACAGATACGCAGTATTTT

D: NA
J: TRBJ2-1
V: TRBV28
size: NA
length: 15
CDR3: CASMSLGESHNEQFF
DNA: TGTGCCAGCATGAGTCTCGGGGAGTCCCACAATGAGCAGTTCTTC

D: NA
J: TRBJ2-5
V: TRBV9
size: few
length: 13
CDR3: CASSAAGRETQYF
DNA: TGTGCCAGCAGCGCAGCAGGGAGGGAGACCCAGTACTTC

D: TRBD2
J: TRBJ2-7
V: TRBV5-1
size: many
length: 14
CDR3: CASSFGLAGYEQYF
DNA: TGCGCCAGCAGCTTCGGACTAGCGGGATACGAGCAGTACTTC

D: TRBD2
J: TRBJ2-3
V: TRBV4-3
size: NA
length: 19
CDR3: CASSQDPAGLAVHTDTQYF
DNA: TGCGCCAGCAGCCAAGATCCCGCGGGACTAGCGGTTCACACAGATACGCAGTATTTT

D: NA
J: TRBJ2-3
V: TRBV20-1
size: few
length: 15
CDR3: CSARRGISSTDTQYF
DNA: TGCAGTGCTAGACGGGGAATTTCTAGCACAGATACGCAGTATTTT

D: NA
J: TRBJ1-4
V: TRBV7-9
size: NA
length: 15
CDR3: CASSQGEAEGEKLFF
DNA: TGTGCCAGCAGTCAAGGGGAGGCCGAGGGTGAAAAACTGTTTTTT

D: NA
J: TRBJ1-6
V: TRBV20-1
size: few
length: 14
CDR3: CSAWTGRDNSPLHF
DNA: TGCAGTGCCTGGACGGGACGAGATAATTCACCCCTCCACTTT

D: NA
J: TRBJ2-2
V: TRBV19
size: few
length: 12
CDR3: CASSLRTGELFF
DNA: TGTGCCAGTAGTCTGCGAACCGGGGAGCTGTTTTTT

D: NA
J: TRBJ1-2
V: TRBV12-3/TRBV12-4
size: NA
length: 16
CDR3: CASSLEGIQGPSGYTF
DNA: TGTGCCAGCAGTTTAGAGGGGATTCAGGGCCCCAGTGGCTACACCTTC

D: NA
J: TRBJ2-5
V: TRBV5-1
size: NA
length: 15
CDR3: CASSSTPGPQETQYF
DNA: TGCGCCAGCAGCAGTACTCCGGGACCCCAAGAGACCCAGTACTTC

D: NA
J: TRBJ2-5
V: TRBV7-9
size: few
length: 15
CDR3: CASSFGGSPEATQYF
DNA: TGTGCCAGCAGCTTCGGGGGCTCACCTGAGGCGACCCAGTACTTC

D: TRBD2
J: TRBJ2-7
V: TRBV29-1
size: NA
length: 13
CDR3: CSIGGGVIGEQYF
DNA: TGCAGCATTGGTGGGGGGGTGATTGGCGAGCAGTACTTC

D: TRBD1
J: TRBJ2-6
V: TRBV6-5
size: NA
length: 17
CDR3: CASSYWTGSSGANVLTF
DNA: TGTGCCAGCAGTTACTGGACAGGGAGCTCTGGGGCCAACGTCCTGACTTTC

D: TRBD2
J: TRBJ2-1
V: TRBV7-2
size: NA
length: 16
CDR3: CASSPDSGRGSNEQFF
DNA: TGTGCCAGCAGCCCAGATAGCGGGAGGGGGAGCAATGAGCAGTTCTTC

D: TRBD1
J: TRBJ1-2
V: TRBV9
size: once
length: 16
CDR3: CASSSAGQGAGYGYTF
DNA: TGTGCCAGCAGCTCCGCCGGACAGGGGGCGGGGTATGGCTACACCTTC

D: TRBD2
J: TRBJ2-6
V: TRBV7-2
size: NA
length: 18
CDR3: CASRAREREDPRANVLTF
DNA: TGTGCCAGCAGGGCGCGGGAGCGGGAGGACCCTAGGGCCAACGTCCTGACTTTC

D: TRBD1
J: TRBJ2-1
V: TRBV29-1
size: many
length: 14
CDR3: CSVAPGQVGNEQFF
DNA: TGCAGCGTTGCCCCCGGACAGGTCGGGAATGAGCAGTTCTTC

D: NA
J: TRBJ1-4
V: TRBV7-2
size: few
length: 14
CDR3: CASSNGATNEKLFF
DNA: TGTGCCAGCAGCAATGGGGCAACTAATGAAAAACTGTTTTTT

D: NA
J: TRBJ2-3
V: TRBV10-3
size: few
length: 15
CDR3: CATKGGRTGADTQYF
DNA: TGTGCCACCAAAGGCGGAAGGACCGGTGCAGATACGCAGTATTTT

D: TRBD2
J: TRBJ2-7
V: TRBV7-2
size: NA
length: 17
CDR3: CASSLAATSGGPYEQYF
DNA: TGTGCCAGCAGCTTAGCCGCGACTAGCGGGGGACCCTACGAGCAGTACTTC

D: NA
J: TRBJ1-4
V: TRBV20-1
size: NA
length: 13
CDR3: CSALSNTNEKLFF
DNA: TGCAGTGCCCTATCGAATACTAATGAAAAACTGTTTTTT

D: NA
J: TRBJ2-3
V: TRBV28
size: once
length: 19
CDR3: CASSLSGSGAISVPDTQYF
DNA: TGTGCCAGCAGTTTATCGGGGTCAGGAGCGATAAGTGTCCCAGATACGCAGTATTTT

D: TRBD1
J: TRBJ2-1
V: TRBV11-2
size: NA
length: 15
CDR3: CASSPTGISYNEQFF
DNA: TGTGCCAGCAGCCCGACAGGGATATCCTACAATGAGCAGTTCTTC

D: NA
J: TRBJ2-7
V: TRBV7-2
size: many
length: 15
CDR3: CASRRDSNPSYEQYF
DNA: TGTGCCAGCAGGAGGGACTCTAACCCCTCCTACGAGCAGTACTTC

D: NA
J: TRBJ1-5
V: TRBV6-2/TRBV6-3
size: NA
length: 13
CDR3: CASRKQGNQPQHF
DNA: TGTGCCAGCAGAAAACAGGGTAATCAGCCCCAGCATTTT

D: NA
J: TRBJ2-7
V: TRBV27
size: few
length: 14
CDR3: CATRTMADTYEQYF
DNA: TGTGCCACCAGGACTATGGCGGATACCTACGAGCAGTACTTC

D: NA
J: TRBJ2-7
V: TRBV28
size: many
length: 11
CDR3: CASSLRREQYF
DNA: TGTGCCAGCAGTTTGCGGCGCGAGCAGTACTTC

D: TRBD2
J: TRBJ2-5
V: TRBV7-2
size: few
length: 15
CDR3: CASSEAGGRQETQYF
DNA: TGTGCCAGCAGCGAAGCGGGAGGGAGACAAGAGACCCAGTACTTC

D: TRBD1
J: TRBJ1-2
V: TRBV7-2
size: few
length: 12
CDR3: CASQGESYGYTF
DNA: TGTGCCAGCCAGGGGGAATCCTATGGCTACACCTTC